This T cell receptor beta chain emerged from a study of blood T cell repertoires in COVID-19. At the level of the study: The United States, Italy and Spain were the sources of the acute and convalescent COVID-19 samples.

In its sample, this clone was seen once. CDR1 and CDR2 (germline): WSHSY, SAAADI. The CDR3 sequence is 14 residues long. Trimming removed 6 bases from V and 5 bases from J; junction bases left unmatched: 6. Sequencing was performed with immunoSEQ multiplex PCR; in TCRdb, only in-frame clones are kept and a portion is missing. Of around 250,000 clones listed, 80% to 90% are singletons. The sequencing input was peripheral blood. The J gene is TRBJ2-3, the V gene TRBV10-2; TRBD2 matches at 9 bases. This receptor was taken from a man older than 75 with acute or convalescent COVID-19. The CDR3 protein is CASSLGLALDTQYF. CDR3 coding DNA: TGCGCCAGCAGCCTGGGACTAGCCTTAGATACGCAGTATTTT.